This entry features one TCR beta chain sequence. Its antigen is unknown. TCRdb recomputed calls from the reads with MiXCR, one row per CDR3 protein. The sample records over 250,000 distinct CDR3 sequences, 22% being singletons. The entry originates in a study of T cell repertoires in cytomegalovirus infection. Study-level findings and limits: Ex vivo, HLA-C-restricted CMV-specific TCR beta clonotypes prevailed over the rest of the response.

This CDR3 region has 15 residues. The trim removed 0 bases at V and 2 bases at J, leaving 1 base unmatched. The V gene's germline CDR1 is SGHDT and CDR2 YYEEEE. Sequenced material: cultured PBMCs, taken from culture after CMV antigen stimulation. The rearrangement links TRBV5-6 to TRBJ2-5, with TRBD2 matching 10 bases. The receptor was isolated from a human donor in good health (CMV status not recorded). Some clones in this sample may be carry-over from other donors' samples. The CDR3 DNA sequence: TGTGCCAGCAGCTTGGAGACTAGCGGGCAAGAGACCCAGTACTTC. It codes for CASSLETSGQETQYF.